This is a list of T cell receptor beta chains from one sample in a study of T cells in localized non-small cell lung cancer. Libraries were prepared by immunoSEQ multiplex PCR; TCRdb keeps only in-frame clonotypes and omits some of them. Found here are roughly 77,000 clones, 88% of them singletons; the top ten hold 20% to 25%. The sequences come from peripheral blood, collected before any cancer treatment. The source is a woman aged 35-75 years with stage I squamous cell lung carcinoma. Both conserved end residues are part of each CDR3. D genes are given only for firm matches. Clone size is stated in some rows and not others, as once, few, many or a class when expanded.

v_gene	abundance	d_gene	len	j_gene	CDR3nt	CDR3aa
TRBV18	.	.	18	TRBJ2-6	TGTGCCAGCTCACCATCATTGGGCCTAGCTACTGGGGCCAACGTCCTGACTTTC	CASSPSLGLATGANVLTF
TRBV9	once	TRBD2	16	TRBJ2-1	TGTGCCAGCAGCGTAGATGTTAGCGGGGGGTTCAGGGAGCAGTTCTTC	CASSVDVSGGFREQFF
TRBV6-5	few	.	15	TRBJ2-7	TGTGCCAGCAGTTACTCGAGGGGAATAGCGACGGAGCAGTACTTC	CASSYSRGIATEQYF
TRBV19	.	.	19	TRBJ1-2	TGTGCCAGTACGGGTCTGGGTATAATCGATAATCGTGGTTTCTATGGCTACACCTTC	CASTGLGIIDNRGFYGYTF
TRBV7-6	.	TRBD2	15	TRBJ2-3	TGTGCCAGCAGCTCCAAGCGGGGGGCCCCAGATACGCAGTATTTT	CASSSKRGAPDTQYF
TRBV5-1	.	.	15	TRBJ2-5	TGCGCCAGCAGCTTGGCCTGGAGGAGGGCAGAGACCCAGTACTTC	CASSLAWRRAETQYF
TRBV7-7	.	.	13	TRBJ2-3	TGTGCTAGCAGCTCACCGGGGGCAGATACGCAGTATTTT	CASSSPGADTQYF
TRBV25-1	.	.	15	TRBJ2-7	TGTGCCAGCAGTCGGACGGACCCGCCGACCTACGAGCAGTACTTC	CASSRTDPPTYEQYF
TRBV4-1	.	.	16	TRBJ2-7	TGCGCCAGCAGCCAAGCCTCAAGTACCGGGACCTACGAGCAGTACTTC	CASSQASSTGTYEQYF
TRBV20-1	.	.	11	TRBJ1-2	TGCAGTGCTGGGGCCCGCTTGGCGGGCACCTTC	CSAGARLAGTF
TRBV30	.	.	14	TRBJ1-6	TGTGCCTGGAGTGTACTACGGAATAATTCACCCCTCCACTTT	CAWSVLRNNSPLHF
TRBV6-5	.	.	15	TRBJ1-4	TGTGCCAGCAAGACGGATGGACTCAATAATGAAAAACTGTTTTTT	CASKTDGLNNEKLFF
TRBV19	once	.	16	TRBJ1-5	TGTGCCAGTAGTGACCTCGACAGAGAATTCAATCAGCCCCAGCATTTT	CASSDLDREFNQPQHF
TRBV6-5	.	.	14	TRBJ2-2	TGTGCCAGCAGAGAGGGTTCGAACACCGGGGAGCTGTTTTTT	CASREGSNTGELFF
TRBV4-2	.	.	15	TRBJ2-3	TGTGCCAGCAGCCAAGATCAAGGGTCTGCAGATACGCAGTATTTT	CASSQDQGSADTQYF
TRBV7-9	few	.	13	TRBJ2-3	TGTGCCAGCAGCTCCCTGTCTACAGATACGCAGTATTTT	CASSSLSTDTQYF